The rows below give T cell receptor beta chains drawn from one sample of a study of cytomegalovirus exposure and HLA in healthy donors. Clones were sequenced by immunoSEQ multiplex PCR, and TCRdb holds only the in-frame ones, with some missing. The sample's table shows tens of thousands of clones. Sequencing was performed on PBMCs. These receptors were taken from a female donor in good health and CMV-seronegative. The conserved cysteine and the conserved F or W are not part of the CDR3 here.

j_gene: TRBJ2-7
v_gene: TRBV27
CDR3aa: ASSLSIASGTGSRNEQY

j_gene: TRBJ1-1
v_gene: TRBV7-9
CDR3aa: ASSLASELNTEAF

j_gene: TRBJ1-1
v_gene: TRBV7-9
CDR3aa: ASSEDRGRSEAF

j_gene: TRBJ1-1
v_gene: TRBV18
CDR3aa: ASSPQYSNTEAF

j_gene: TRBJ2-7
v_gene: TRBV12-5
CDR3aa: ASGLLGSAVYEQY

j_gene: TRBJ2-7
v_gene: TRBV30
CDR3aa: AWSSGGHEQY

j_gene: TRBJ1-2
v_gene: TRBV19
CDR3aa: ASSPGVYGYT

j_gene: TRBJ2-7
v_gene: TRBV7-8
CDR3aa: ASSLVGGRSSYEQY

j_gene: TRBJ2-1
v_gene: TRBV10-3
CDR3aa: AIKAGLSYNEQF

j_gene: TRBJ1-2
v_gene: TRBV6-5
CDR3aa: ASSSTRQGPSYGYT

j_gene: TRBJ1-2
v_gene: TRBV10-2
CDR3aa: ASSQPYRENGYT

j_gene: TRBJ2-5
v_gene: TRBV7-9
CDR3aa: ASSSPGFQENQY

j_gene: TRBJ1-6
v_gene: TRBV9
CDR3aa: ASSVEGATNSPLH

j_gene: TRBJ1-5
v_gene: TRBV19
CDR3aa: ASSSGGVGNQPQH

j_gene: TRBJ2-5
v_gene: TRBV30
CDR3aa: AWSVPSGGADRKTQY

j_gene: TRBJ2-1
v_gene: TRBV4-1
CDR3aa: ASSQDQRADSYNEQF

j_gene: TRBJ2-7
v_gene: TRBV11-2
CDR3aa: ASSLDLGQAGTYEQY

j_gene: TRBJ2-1
v_gene: TRBV29-1
CDR3aa: SVVFRPGGEQF

j_gene: TRBJ2-1
v_gene: TRBV29-1
CDR3aa: SVEDSLAGGVNEQF

j_gene: TRBJ2-7
v_gene: TRBV2
CDR3aa: ASFDPRSEQY